Presented here are 22 T cell receptor beta chains from one specimen sequenced in a study of blood T cell repertoires in COVID-19. Only in-frame clones appear in the TCRdb table, and some are missing; sequencing was by immunoSEQ multiplex PCR. This sample has about 140,000 clones, with roughly 87% found just once. Input material: peripheral blood. These receptor sequences come from a human donor in a cohort sampled during active COVID-19.

The chain carries TRBV6-1 and TRBJ1-2; D not resolved. Per germline, CDR1 MNHNS and CDR2 SASEGT. CDR3 length: 13 residues. V lost 0 bases to trimming and J lost 12 bases, with 14 bases between them. CDR3 in amino acids: CASSEAGGFGDTF. The CDR3 DNA reads as TGTGCCAGCAGTGAAGCAGGAGGGTTCGGGGACACCTTC.

This clone has just one count. As DNA, the CDR3 is TGTGCCAGCAGCCTGATCCGGGAACCTCATATCGAAGCTTTCTTT. It codes for CASSLIREPHIEAFF. The V call is TRBV7-3, the J call TRBJ1-1; unclear D gene. Germline CDR1 reads SGHTA; CDR2 reads FQGTGA. V was shortened by 5 bases and J by 8 bases, with 21 bases between the two germline ends. The CDR3 runs 15 residues. Looking up the rest from reference TRBV7-3 and TRBJ1-1 gives the full variable domain: GAGVSQTPSNKVTEKGKYVELRCDPISGHTALYWYRQSLGQGPEFLIYFQGTGAADDSGLPNDRFFAVRPEGSVSTLKIQRTERGDSAVYLCASSLIREPHIEAFFGQGTRLTVV.

The chain has TRBV28 and TRBJ2-7; TRBD1 aligns across 9 bases. The V gene's germline CDR1 is MDHEN and CDR2 SYDVKM. J lost 5 bases, V lost 6 bases, and 5 bases had no gene match. This CDR3 is 13 amino acids long. CDR3 protein: CASRITGGNEQYF. The CDR3 DNA sequence: TGTGCCAGCAGAATTACAGGGGGCAACGAGCAGTACTTC.

This chain links TRBV28 with TRBJ2-7; 7 nucleotides align to TRBD1. Per the germline V gene, CDR1 is MDHEN and CDR2 is SYDVKM. The CDR3 is 14 residues long. The ends lost 6 bases at V and 1 base at J; junction bases unmatched: 6. CDR3 nucleotide sequence: TGTGCCAGCAGCGTGACAGGGTCGTCCTACGAGCAGTACTTC. It encodes CASSVTGSSYEQYF.

The CDR3 sequence is CSVEDTVAQYF. CDR3 sequence (DNA): TGCAGCGTTGAAGATACCGTAGCGCAGTACTTC. This rearrangement joins TRBV29-1 to TRBJ2-7, with D unresolved. Trimming cost V 0 bases and J 9 bases, with 9 bases left between them. The CDR3 covers 11 residues. Germline loops: CDR1 SQVTM, CDR2 ANQGSEA.

J is TRBJ2-5 and V is TRBV28; possible D gene TRBD2, 6 bases. V lost 1 base, J lost 5 bases, and 20 bases lay in between. Germline V gives CDR1 MDHEN, CDR2 SYDVKM. This CDR3 contains 17 residues. The CDR3 loop is CASSLSAGWLEGETQYF. CDR3 nucleotides: TGTGCCAGCAGTTTATCTGCAGGGTGGTTGGAGGGGGAGACCCAGTACTTC.

The rearrangement links TRBV4-3 to TRBJ1-3, with D tentatively TRBD1 (6 bases). CDR3 length: 18 amino acids. The V and J ends lost 0 bases and 0 bases respectively, with 15 bases between them. Germline V gene lookup returns CDR1 LGHNA and CDR2 YSLEER. CDR3 DNA sequence: TGCGCCAGCAGCCAAGACCCTCTGACAGGCAACTCTGGAAACACCATATATTTT. Its protein product is CASSQDPLTGNSGNTIYF.

The V gene is TRBV3-1 (or the pseudogene TRBV3-2), the J gene TRBJ2-5; D is possibly TRBD1 (5 bases). Germline V gene sequence: CDR1 LGHDT, CDR2 YNNKEL (reference sequence). The CDR3 has 15 amino acids. Trimming removed 9 bases from V and 7 bases from J, with 24 bases in between. In nucleotides, the CDR3 is TGTGCCAGTGGACGTGGGGCACTGAGGAAGGGGACCCAGTACTTC. Encoded protein: CASGRGALRKGTQYF.

The chain joins TRBV27 to TRBJ1-6; D unclear. The length of the CDR3 is 13 residues. CDR1 is MNHEY and CDR2 is SMNVEV in the germline V gene (reference sequence). V lost 5 bases and J lost 8, with 10 bases in between. CDR3 in amino acids: CASSPSRDSPLHF. For the CDR3, the DNA is TGTGCCAGCAGTCCCTCGCGGGATTCACCCCTCCACTTT.

The chain uses TRBV6-6 and TRBJ2-7; 8 bases align to TRBD1. The CDR3 is 15 amino acids. The V gene's germline CDR1 is MNHNY and CDR2 SVGAGI (reference sequence). The V and J ends lost 2 bases and 1 base, in that order; junction bases with no gene match: 4. CDR3 residues: CASSYVGQVSYEQYF. As DNA, the CDR3 is TGTGCCAGCAGTTACGTGGGACAGGTGTCCTACGAGCAGTACTTC.

The V gene is TRBV27, the J gene TRBJ2-2, with 8 bases aligning to TRBD2. With V trimmed by 1 base and J by 2 bases, 6 bases remained unmatched. The CDR3 loop spans 17 amino acids. The V gene's germline CDR1 is MNHEY and CDR2 SMNVEV (reference sequence). CDR3 coding DNA: TGTGCCAGCAGTTTATGGAGCGGGGGTCTAAACACCGGGGAGCTGTTTTTT. Translated: CASSLWSGGLNTGELFF.

On this clone: Different DNA sequences within this sample yield the same CDR3. CDR3 residues: CASSLQGGPYEQYF. The DNA for the CDR3 is TGTGCCAGCAGCTTACAAGGAGGGCCCTACGAGCAGTACTTC. V gene TRBV5-8 combines with J gene TRBJ2-7; tentatively, D is TRBD2 (6 bases). CDR1 is SGHTS, CDR2 YDEGEE, per germline. V lost 2 bases and J 2 bases, leaving 11 bases between the germline ends. This CDR3 is built from 14 residues.

This clone was counted once. The gene calls are TRBV5-5 and TRBJ1-4; no definite D call. The CDR3 runs to 14 residues. Germline values: CDR1 SGHKS, CDR2 YYEKEE (reference sequence). The ends were cut back, 2 bases at V and 4 bases at J, with 9 bases in the middle. CDR3 protein: CASSFAPINEKLFF. CDR3 bases: TGTGCCAGCAGCTTTGCCCCTATTAATGAAAAACTGTTTTTT.

V gene TRBV7-9 combines with J gene TRBJ2-7; the match to TRBD2 covers 10 bases. Trimming removed 5 bases from V and 1 base from J; junction bases left unmatched: 5. Germline lookup yields CDR1 SEHNR and CDR2 FQNEAQ (reference sequence). This CDR3 has 15 residues. CDR3 residues: CASSNGLAESYEQYF. CDR3 nucleotides: TGTGCCAGCAGCAACGGACTAGCGGAGTCCTACGAGCAGTACTTC.

The genes are TRBV18 and TRBJ1-2; 8 bases match TRBD1. The CDR3 sequence is 17 residues long. Germline trimming cut 2 bases from V and 4 bases from J; bases unmatched to any gene: 12. Germline values: CDR1 KGHSH, CDR2 LQKENI. The CDR3 DNA reads as TGTGCCAGCTCACCATTGAGGCAGGGGGCGAGGGCCTATGGCTACACCTTC. Its protein is CASSPLRQGARAYGYTF.

The chain employs TRBV7-2 and TRBJ2-3; tentatively, D is TRBD2 (6 bases). V lost 5 bases and J lost 2, with 8 bases in between. The CDR3 runs to 13 residues. Germline V gene lookup returns CDR1 SGHTA and CDR2 FQGNSA. The CDR3 DNA follows: TGTGCCAGCAGCAAGGACTACACAGATACGCAGTATTTT. Protein product: CASSKDYTDTQYF.

The rearrangement joins TRBV19 to TRBJ1-1; weak D call: TRBD1 (5 bases). The ends were cut back, 7 bases at V and 3 bases at J, with 30 bases in the middle. Germline loops: CDR1 LNHDA, CDR2 SQIVND (reference sequence). The CDR3 contains 19 residues. The CDR3 region is CASTRTGGSGLGKDTEAFF. The CDR3 DNA is TGTGCCAGTACCCGAACGGGAGGTTCAGGGCTCGGTAAGGACACTGAAGCTTTCTTT.

This sequence joins TRBV6-2 or TRBV6-3 and TRBJ1-1; no reliable D call. V shed 3 bases and J shed 1 base, with 6 bases lying between them. The CDR3 spans 13 residues. Germline V lookup: CDR1 MNHEY, CDR2 SVGEGT. The CDR3 loop reads CASSYIENTEAFF. CDR3 sequence (DNA): TGTGCCAGCAGTTATATAGAGAACACTGAAGCTTTCTTT.

This chain links TRBV27 with TRBJ1-6; 7 bases line up with TRBD1. The CDR3 length is 17 residues. Germline V CDR1 and CDR2: MNHEY, SMNVEV (reference sequence). With 4 bases clipped from V and 0 bases from J, the junction kept 6 bases outside the gene matches. CDR3 nucleotides: TGTGCCAGCAGTTCCGACAGGGCGAGCTCCTATAATTCACCCCTCCACTTT. It encodes CASSSDRASSYNSPLHF.

The genes are TRBV10-2 and TRBJ2-1; TRBD1 agrees at 7 bases. V was clipped by 4 bases and J by 8 bases; unmatched bases: 2. The CDR3 has 12 amino acids. Germline CDR1 WSHSY, CDR2 SAAADI. The CDR3 here is CASSAGGYEQFF. The CDR3 DNA is TGCGCCAGCAGTGCAGGGGGATATGAGCAGTTCTTC.

The rearrangement uses TRBV11-1 and TRBJ2-7; TRBD1 matches 9 bases. Looked up from germline, CDR1 is SGHAT and CDR2 is FQDESV (reference sequence). After removal of 3 bases from V and 2 bases from J, the junction contained 2 bases not matched to a gene. CDR3 length equals 14 residues. The DNA for the CDR3 is TGTGCCAGCAGCTTCGGGACAGGGCCCTACGAGCAGTACTTC. Protein product: CASSFGTGPYEQYF.

The rearrangement joins TRBV7-9 to TRBJ1-2; no clear D gene. CDR1 and CDR2 (germline): SEHNR, FQNEAQ (reference sequence). The CDR3 is 13 residues long. V lost 4 bases and J lost 7, with 13 bases in between. CDR3 region: CASSYNDRGGYTF. Written as DNA, the CDR3 is TGTGCCAGCAGCTACAATGATCGTGGTGGCTACACCTTC.